A selection of T cell receptor beta chains follows, all from one sample in a study of CD8+ T cells in alopecia areata. Profiling relied on immunoSEQ multiplex PCR, and the TCRdb table lists in-frame clones only, not all of them. This table holds hundreds of thousands of clones, 50% to 70% found once. Material: CD4+ T cells sorted from blood, obtained at week 0. These receptors came from a human donor with alopecia areata. The CDR3 runs from the conserved cysteine through the conserved F or W. The D gene is left open where the match is weak. The size entry is marked missing in some rows and otherwise reads once, few, many or a size class.

j_call	d_call	v_call	clone_size	cdr3_aa	cdr3_nt
TRBJ1-6	NA	TRBV28	NA	CASSPSRGGNSPLHF	TGTGCCAGCAGCCCCTCGAGGGGTGGTAATTCACCCCTCCACTTT
TRBJ2-3	NA	TRBV5-1	NA	CASSLPLPATQYF	TGCGCCAGCAGCCTACCCCTACCCGCTACGCAGTATTTT
TRBJ1-1	NA	TRBV7-9	few	CASSQGTNTEAFF	TGTGCCAGCAGCCAGGGGACGAACACTGAAGCTTTCTTT
TRBJ2-2	TRBD1	TRBV4-1	NA	CASSQDRRTGAVRGELFF	TGCGCCAGCAGCCAAGATCGGCGCACAGGGGCCGTACGCGGGGAGCTGTTTTTT
TRBJ2-3	NA	TRBV5-1	NA	CASSYNTGTASTDTQYF	TGCGCCAGCAGCTACAATACCGGGACGGCTAGCACAGATACGCAGTATTTT
TRBJ1-3	NA	TRBV9	few	CASSVGPTGNTIYF	TGTGCCAGCAGCGTAGGACCGACCGGAAACACCATATATTTT
TRBJ2-7	NA	TRBV10-3	few	CAISDLTIGTGRDEQYF	TGTGCCATCAGTGACCTAACTATTGGGACGGGACGAGACGAGCAGTACTTC
TRBJ2-3	TRBD1	TRBV10-3	NA	CAISEGQGATDTQYF	TGTGCCATCAGTGAGGGACAGGGGGCCACAGATACGCAGTATTTT
TRBJ2-1	NA	TRBV7-2	NA	CATRDSPYLKQFF	TGTGCCACCCGGGACTCCCCCTATCTTAAGCAGTTCTTC
TRBJ2-1	NA	TRBV12-5	NA	CASGFSTGWNEQFF	TGTGCTAGTGGTTTCAGTACAGGGTGGAATGAGCAGTTCTTC
TRBJ2-4	NA	TRBV7-2	few	CASSLPGDIQYF	TGTGCCAGCAGCCTCCCGGGGGACATTCAGTACTTC
TRBJ2-7	TRBD2	TRBV27	NA	CASSSWTSGSYEQYF	TGTGCCAGCAGTTCCTGGACTAGCGGATCCTATGAGCAGTACTTC
TRBJ2-6	NA	TRBV30	few	CAWSGTQGANVLTF	TGTGCCTGGAGTGGGACTCAGGGGGCCAACGTCCTGACTTTC
TRBJ2-7	TRBD1	TRBV7-2	NA	CASSSSRDRGMYF	TGTGCCAGCAGCTCGTCCCGGGACAGGGGCATGTACTTC
TRBJ1-4	NA	TRBV7-8	NA	CASSHGEKLFF	TGTGCCAGCAGCCACGGTGAAAAACTGTTTTTT
TRBJ1-1	NA	TRBV10-3	NA	CAISRADLNTEAFF	TGTGCCATCAGTCGGGCAGACCTGAACACTGAAGCTTTCTTT
TRBJ2-1	NA	TRBV5-1	few	CASSEGPYNEQFF	TGCGCCAGCAGCGAGGGACCTTACAATGAGCAGTTCTTC
TRBJ2-1	TRBD2	TRBV7-8	NA	CASSPVRDYSYNEQFF	TGTGCCAGCAGCCCGGTCCGGGACTACTCCTACAATGAGCAGTTCTTC
TRBJ1-4	NA	TRBV30	NA	CAWSSSLVREKLFF	TGTGCCTGGAGTTCTTCTCTCGTACGTGAAAAACTGTTTTTT
TRBJ1-2	TRBD1	TRBV14	once	CASSQDPQGVGGYTF	TGTGCCAGCAGCCAAGATCCCCAGGGGGTTGGTGGCTACACCTTC
TRBJ2-1	NA	TRBV7-3	few	CASSRDSSYNEQFF	TGTGCCAGCAGTCGGGACTCGTCCTACAATGAGCAGTTCTTC
TRBJ2-5	NA	TRBV2	NA	CASSWQGEETQYF	TGTGCCAGCAGTTGGCAGGGTGAAGAGACCCAGTACTTC
TRBJ2-1	NA	TRBV10-3	NA	CAISESFGQFF	TGTGCCATCAGTGAGTCGTTCGGGCAGTTCTTC
TRBJ2-7	TRBD2	TRBV29-1	few	CSVGTSGYEQYF	TGCAGCGTTGGGACTAGCGGCTACGAGCAGTACTTC
TRBJ1-5	NA	TRBV7-2	NA	CASSLDHQPQHF	TGTGCCAGCAGCTTAGATCATCAGCCCCAGCATTTT
TRBJ2-5	NA	TRBV21-1	NA	CASSKARGDSQETQYF	TGTGCCAGCAGCAAAGCGCGGGGGGACAGCCAAGAGACCCAGTACTTC
TRBJ2-1	NA	TRBV30	few	CAWKIPSRNEQFF	TGTGCCTGGAAAATACCTTCTAGGAATGAGCAGTTCTTC
TRBJ1-2	NA	TRBV30	NA	CAWGPVLFVYGYTF	TGTGCCTGGGGGCCTGTTTTGTTTGTCTATGGCTACACCTTC
TRBJ2-5	NA	TRBV25-1	NA	CASSESSHRVETQYF	TGTGCCAGCAGTGAATCGTCACACAGGGTGGAGACCCAGTACTTC
TRBJ2-7	TRBD2	TRBV13	NA	CASSPRLAGEYEQYF	TGTGCCAGCAGCCCTCGACTAGCGGGAGAGTACGAGCAGTACTTC
TRBJ2-4	TRBD2	TRBV7-9	NA	CASSYSGTYSQYF	TGTGCCAGCAGCTATAGCGGGACCTACAGTCAGTACTTC
TRBJ2-3	NA	TRBV11-2	NA	CASSLVMGQMDTQYF	TGTGCCAGCAGCTTAGTAATGGGCCAGATGGATACGCAGTATTTT
TRBJ2-5	TRBD1	TRBV30	NA	CAWTGGPTSTQYF	TGTGCCTGGACAGGGGGACCCACGTCGACCCAGTACTTC
TRBJ2-1	NA	TRBV27	NA	CASSFAEYNEQFF	TGTGCCAGCAGTTTTGCCGAGTACAATGAGCAGTTCTTC
TRBJ2-1	TRBD2	TRBV7-9	few	CASSLARLADRDEQFF	TGTGCCAGCAGCTTAGCTAGACTAGCCGATCGCGATGAGCAGTTCTTC
TRBJ2-2	NA	TRBV30	NA	CAWSKPWEGELFF	TGTGCCTGGAGTAAACCTTGGGAGGGGGAGCTGTTTTTT
TRBJ2-7	TRBD2	TRBV9	NA	CASSQDGLAGVYEQYF	TGTGCCAGCAGCCAAGATGGACTAGCGGGAGTCTACGAGCAGTACTTC
TRBJ1-2	TRBD1	TRBV19	many	CASSSNRGNYGYTF	TGTGCCAGTAGTAGCAACAGGGGAAACTATGGCTACACCTTC
TRBJ2-7	NA	TRBV30	NA	CAWSGTGNEQYF	TGTGCCTGGAGTGGAACAGGGAACGAGCAGTACTTC
TRBJ1-5	NA	TRBV30	NA	CAWSVKGNNQPQHF	TGTGCCTGGAGTGTAAAAGGGAACAATCAGCCCCAGCATTTT
TRBJ1-1	NA	TRBV29-1	NA	CSSGRNTEAFF	TGCAGCTCCGGGAGAAACACTGAAGCTTTCTTT
TRBJ1-5	TRBD1	TRBV18	few	CASSQTGGDQPQHF	TGTGCCAGCTCTCAAACAGGGGGCGATCAGCCCCAGCATTTT
TRBJ1-5	TRBD1	TRBV6-5	NA	CASSYAGGGQPQHF	TGTGCCAGCAGTTACGCAGGGGGAGGTCAGCCCCAGCATTTT
TRBJ2-7	TRBD1	TRBV14	NA	CASSQEGTGAYEQYF	TGTGCCAGCAGCCAAGAGGGGACAGGAGCCTACGAGCAGTACTTC
TRBJ2-7	NA	TRBV13	few	CASRRAGGPYEQYF	TGTGCCAGCAGGAGGGCAGGGGGGCCCTACGAGCAGTACTTC
TRBJ1-2	NA	TRBV27	few	CASSYREGYGYTF	TGTGCCAGCAGCTACAGGGAGGGCTATGGCTACACCTTC
TRBJ1-4	NA	TRBV13	few	CASSSGLSGEKLFF	TGTGCCAGCAGCTCCGGCCTTAGCGGTGAAAAACTGTTTTTT
TRBJ1-5	NA	TRBV18	once	CASSPVGSTLSNQPQHF	TGTGCCAGCTCACCCGTCGGGAGTACACTTAGCAATCAGCCCCAGCATTTT
TRBJ2-2	TRBD2	TRBV6-5	NA	CASNTGTSGTGELFF	TGTGCCAGCAACACCGGGACTAGCGGCACCGGGGAGCTGTTTTTT
TRBJ1-2	TRBD1	TRBV27	NA	CASSEVGTARYGYTF	TGTGCCAGCAGCGAGGTCGGGACAGCGCGATATGGCTACACCTTC
TRBJ2-7	NA	TRBV19	NA	CASSPPGRATYEQYF	TGTGCCAGTAGTCCCCCCGGCCGAGCTACCTACGAGCAGTACTTC
TRBJ1-2	NA	TRBV18	NA	CASSPKQLNYGYTF	TGTGCCAGCTCACCTAAACAACTGAACTATGGCTACACCTTC
TRBJ2-5	NA	TRBV7-7	NA	CASSLWGETQYF	TGTGCCAGCAGCTTGTGGGGAGAGACCCAGTACTTC